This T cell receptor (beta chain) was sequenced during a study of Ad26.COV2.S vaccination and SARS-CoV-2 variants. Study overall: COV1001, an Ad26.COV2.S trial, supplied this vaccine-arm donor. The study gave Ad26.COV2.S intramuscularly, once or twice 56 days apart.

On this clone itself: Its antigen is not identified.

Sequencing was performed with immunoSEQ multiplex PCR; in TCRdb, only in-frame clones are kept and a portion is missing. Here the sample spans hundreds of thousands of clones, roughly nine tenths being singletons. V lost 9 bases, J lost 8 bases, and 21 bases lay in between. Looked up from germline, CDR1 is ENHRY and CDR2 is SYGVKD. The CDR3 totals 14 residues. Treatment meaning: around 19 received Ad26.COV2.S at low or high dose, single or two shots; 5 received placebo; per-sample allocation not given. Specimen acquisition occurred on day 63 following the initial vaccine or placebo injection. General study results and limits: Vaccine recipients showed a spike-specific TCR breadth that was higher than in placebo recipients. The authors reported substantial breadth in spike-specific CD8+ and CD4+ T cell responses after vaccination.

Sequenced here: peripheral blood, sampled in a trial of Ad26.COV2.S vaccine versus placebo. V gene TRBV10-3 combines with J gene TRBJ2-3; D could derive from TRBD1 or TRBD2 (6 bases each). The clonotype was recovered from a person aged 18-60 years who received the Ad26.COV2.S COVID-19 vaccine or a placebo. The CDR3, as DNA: TGTGCCATGAGCGTGGGGGGCAGTCAGGCTACGCAGTATTTT. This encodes CAMSVGGSQATQYF.